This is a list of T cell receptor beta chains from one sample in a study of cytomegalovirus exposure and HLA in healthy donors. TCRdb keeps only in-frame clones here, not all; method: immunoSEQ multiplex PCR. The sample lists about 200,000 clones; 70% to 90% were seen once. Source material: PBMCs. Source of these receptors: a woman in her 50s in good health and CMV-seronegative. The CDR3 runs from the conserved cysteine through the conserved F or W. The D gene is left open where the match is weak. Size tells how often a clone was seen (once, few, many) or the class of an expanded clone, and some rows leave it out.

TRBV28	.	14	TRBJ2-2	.	CASMRHANTGELFF	TGTGCCAGCATGCGACACGCGAACACCGGGGAGCTGTTTTTT
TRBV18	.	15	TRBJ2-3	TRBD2	CASSPLGGSGDTQYF	TGTGCCAGCTCACCTCTAGGCGGGAGTGGGGATACGCAGTATTTT
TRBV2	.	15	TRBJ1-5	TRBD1	CASSGQGALNQPQHF	TGTGCCAGCAGTGGCCAGGGGGCCCTCAATCAGCCCCAGCATTTT
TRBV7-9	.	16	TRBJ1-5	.	CASSLAGRDRSQPQHF	TGTGCCAGCAGCTTAGCGGGCAGGGATCGTAGTCAGCCCCAGCATTTT
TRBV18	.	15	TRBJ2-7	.	CASSRSGGQAYEQYF	TGTGCCAGCTCGCGTTCCGGAGGGCAGGCCTACGAGCAGTACTTC
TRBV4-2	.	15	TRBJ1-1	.	CASTPTRVLNTEAFF	TGTGCCAGCACCCCGACACGAGTGTTGAACACTGAAGCTTTCTTT
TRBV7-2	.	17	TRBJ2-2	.	CASSSRVGRGNTGELFF	TGTGCCAGCAGCTCGAGGGTGGGGCGGGGGAACACCGGGGAGCTGTTTTTT
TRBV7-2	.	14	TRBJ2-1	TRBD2	CASSTSGSYNEQFF	TGTGCCAGCAGCACTAGCGGGAGTTACAATGAGCAGTTCTTC
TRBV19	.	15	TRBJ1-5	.	CASSIGGISNQPQHF	TGTGCCAGTAGTATAGGAGGGATTAGCAATCAGCCCCAGCATTTT
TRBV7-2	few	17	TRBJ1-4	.	CASSLAGTLGLNEKLFF	TGTGCCAGCAGCTTAGCGGGAACTCTCGGACTAAATGAAAAACTGTTTTTT
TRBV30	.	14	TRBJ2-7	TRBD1	CAWRKGQGRYEQYF	TGTGCCTGGAGGAAGGGACAGGGGCGGTACGAGCAGTACTTC
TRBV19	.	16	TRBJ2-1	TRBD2	CASSLRTSGQYNEQFF	TGTGCCAGTAGCCTCCGGACTAGCGGTCAATACAATGAGCAGTTCTTC
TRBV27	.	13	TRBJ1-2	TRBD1	CASSRQGNYGYTF	TGTGCCAGCAGTCGACAGGGTAACTATGGCTACACCTTC
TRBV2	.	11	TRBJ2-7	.	CASRQGYEQYF	TGTGCCAGCAGACAGGGATACGAGCAGTACTTC
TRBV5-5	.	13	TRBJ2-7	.	CASSSDGAYEQYF	TGTGCCAGCAGCTCCGACGGAGCCTACGAGCAGTACTTC
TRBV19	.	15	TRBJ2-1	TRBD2	CASRGDYLLYNEQFF	TGTGCCAGTAGGGGGGACTACCTCCTCTACAATGAGCAGTTCTTC
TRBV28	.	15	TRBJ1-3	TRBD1	CASRTRDRGRNTIYF	TGTGCCAGCAGGACCCGGGACAGGGGCAGGAACACCATATATTTT
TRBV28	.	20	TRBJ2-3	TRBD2	CASSFLMESSSGGSTDTQYF	TGTGCCAGCAGTTTTCTGATGGAATCGTCTAGCGGGGGAAGCACAGATACGCAGTATTTT
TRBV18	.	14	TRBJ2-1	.	CASSPPRGYNEQFF	TGTGCCAGCTCACCACCGAGGGGGTACAATGAGCAGTTCTTC
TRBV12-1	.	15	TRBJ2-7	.	CAASGVAGFSEEQYF	TGTGCCGCTTCAGGGGTAGCGGGATTCTCGGAAGAGCAGTACTTC
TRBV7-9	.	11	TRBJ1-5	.	CSSGQNQPQHF	TGTTCCAGCGGACAGAATCAGCCCCAGCATTTT
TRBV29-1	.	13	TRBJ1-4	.	CSASGGLGEKLFF	TGCAGCGCCTCGGGGGGCCTGGGAGAAAAACTGTTTTTT
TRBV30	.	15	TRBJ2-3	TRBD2	CAWSVQSGNRDTQYF	TGTGCCTGGAGCGTACAAAGCGGGAATCGGGATACGCAGTATTTT
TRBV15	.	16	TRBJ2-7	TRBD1	CATSRDRGDRALEQYF	TGTGCCACCAGCAGAGATCGTGGGGACAGGGCCCTAGAGCAGTACTTC
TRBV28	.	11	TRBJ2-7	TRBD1	CATDRGYEQYF	TGTGCCACCGACAGGGGGTACGAGCAGTACTTC
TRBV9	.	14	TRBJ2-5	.	CASSVGTREETQYF	TGTGCCAGCAGCGTGGGCACGCGAGAAGAGACCCAGTACTTC
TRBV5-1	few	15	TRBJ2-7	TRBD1	CASSLSTGGVYEQYF	TGCGCCAGCAGCTTGAGCACAGGGGGAGTTTACGAGCAGTACTTC
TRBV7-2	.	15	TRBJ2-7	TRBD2	CASSLGFLAGYEQYF	TGTGCCAGCAGCTTAGGTTTCCTAGCGGGCTACGAGCAGTACTTC
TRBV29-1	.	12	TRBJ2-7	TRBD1	CSGGDRGSEQYF	TGCAGCGGTGGGGACAGGGGTTCCGAGCAGTACTTC
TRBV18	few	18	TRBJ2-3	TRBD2	CASSPRLAVGTSTDTQYF	TGTGCCAGCTCACCGAGACTAGCGGTTGGTACGAGCACAGATACGCAGTATTTT
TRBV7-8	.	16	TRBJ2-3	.	CASSSRGHAGTDTQYF	TGTGCCAGCAGCTCCCGGGGCCATGCGGGAACAGATACGCAGTATTTT
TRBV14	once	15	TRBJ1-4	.	CASSPVRVANEKLFF	TGTGCCAGCAGCCCAGTGAGGGTTGCTAATGAAAAACTGTTTTTT
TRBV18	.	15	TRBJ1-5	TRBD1	CASSTDRGSNQPQHF	TGTGCCAGCTCAACCGACAGGGGTAGCAATCAGCCCCAGCATTTT
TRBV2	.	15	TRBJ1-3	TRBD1	CASSGRTGTGNTIYF	TGTGCCAGCAGTGGTAGGACAGGGACTGGAAACACCATATATTTT
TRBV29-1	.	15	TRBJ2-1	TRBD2	CSAPGLAVVGNEQFF	TGCAGCGCCCCGGGACTAGCGGTAGTAGGGAATGAGCAGTTCTTC
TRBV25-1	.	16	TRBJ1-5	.	CASSEYLKKNNQPQHF	TGTGCCAGCAGTGAATACCTAAAAAAGAACAATCAGCCCCAGCATTTT
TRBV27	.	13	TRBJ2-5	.	CASSWTVQETQYF	TGTGCCAGCAGTTGGACAGTCCAAGAGACCCAGTACTTC